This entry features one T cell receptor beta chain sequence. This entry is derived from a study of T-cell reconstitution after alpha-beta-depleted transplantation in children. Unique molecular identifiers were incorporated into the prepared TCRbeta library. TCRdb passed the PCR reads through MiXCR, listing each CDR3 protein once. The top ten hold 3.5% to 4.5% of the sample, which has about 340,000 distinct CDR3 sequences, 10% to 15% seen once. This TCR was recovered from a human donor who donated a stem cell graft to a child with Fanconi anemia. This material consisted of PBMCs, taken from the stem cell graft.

CDR3 DNA sequence: TGTGCCATCAGTGAGCCGTCTAGGGGAATACAAGAGACCCAGTACTTC. It encodes CAISEPSRGIQETQYF. V gene TRBV10-3 combines with J gene TRBJ2-5; D may be TRBD1 (5 bases). The germline V gene has CDR1 ENHRY and CDR2 SYGVKD. V dropped 2 bases and J dropped 2 bases, with 15 bases sitting between them. The CDR3 has 16 amino acids.